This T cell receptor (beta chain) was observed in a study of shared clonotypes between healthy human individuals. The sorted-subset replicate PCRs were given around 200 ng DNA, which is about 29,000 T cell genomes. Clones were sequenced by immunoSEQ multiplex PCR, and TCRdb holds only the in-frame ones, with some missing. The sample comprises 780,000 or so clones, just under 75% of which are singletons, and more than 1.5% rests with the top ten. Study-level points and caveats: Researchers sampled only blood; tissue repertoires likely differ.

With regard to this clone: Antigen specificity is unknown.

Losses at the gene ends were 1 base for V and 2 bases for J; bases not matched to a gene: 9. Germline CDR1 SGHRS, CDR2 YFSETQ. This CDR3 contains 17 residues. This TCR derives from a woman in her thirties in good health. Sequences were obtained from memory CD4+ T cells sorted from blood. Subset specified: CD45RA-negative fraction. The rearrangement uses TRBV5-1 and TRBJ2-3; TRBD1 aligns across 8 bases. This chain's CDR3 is CASSLSGAGGYTDTQYF. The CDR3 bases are TGCGCCAGCAGCTTGTCCGGGGCAGGGGGCTACACAGATACGCAGTATTTT.